This TCR beta chain was obtained from a study of response to subunit inactivated influenza vaccine. TCRdb passed the RT-PCR reads through MiXCR, listing each CDR3 protein once. The data hold about 480,000 distinct CDR3 sequences, with approximately 11% observed a single time. A word on this clonotype: Its antigen remains unidentified.

Broader study findings: Seasonal influenza vaccination, on each occasion, was suggested by the authors to recruit few new T cells.

The specimen was PBMCs from blood, collected more than 35 days after vaccination. This clonotype was obtained from a middle-aged man who received an inactivated influenza vaccine.

DNA for the CDR3: TGTGCCAGCAGCAACTCGCCTTTCACAGATACGCAGTATTTT. Residues: CASSNSPFTDTQYF. This chain joins TRBV7-9 and TRBJ2-3; D gene unclear. There are 14 residues in the CDR3. CDR1 is SEHNR, CDR2 FQNEAQ, per germline (reference sequence). Deletions cut 5 bases from V and 2 bases from J, with 11 bases between.